This T cell receptor beta chain is drawn from a study of neoadjuvant anti-PD-1 for oral cavity cancer. This clone was seen a few times. The antigen is not known. General observations from the study: Non-responders to neoadjuvant nivolumab had significantly more clonal PBMC T cells than responders.

PBMCs were not maintained or expanded in culture before analysis. The data were produced by immunoSEQ multiplex PCR, yet TCRdb's version contains in-frame clones alone and is incomplete. The table records about 15,000 clones, around two thirds of them present only once. The CDR3 loop spans 17 amino acids. V dropped 6 bases and J dropped 0 bases, with 18 bases sitting between them. Germline loops: CDR1 LNHDA, CDR2 SQIVND (reference sequence). The TCR was taken from a person aged 35 to 85 with oral cavity squamous cell carcinoma. The V and J genes are TRBV19 and TRBJ1-3; maybe TRBD1 (5 bases). Sequencing was performed on PBMCs, taken before nivolumab (anti-PD-1) treatment. The CDR3 spells CASRPSGVDTSGNTIYF. CDR3 sequence (DNA): TGTGCCAGTAGACCTTCTGGGGTGGACACCTCTGGAAACACCATATATTTT.